This T cell receptor beta chain stems from a study of blood T cells in healthy people across ages. There are 15 residues in the CDR3. The germline CDR1 and CDR2 sequences are SGHDN and FVKESK. With V trimmed by 0 bases and J by 11 bases, 5 bases remained unmatched. The use of a sample-barcoded 5' primer and a J-beta primer mix characterized a second PCR of about 7 to 12 cycles. One entry per CDR3 protein, called by TCRdb with MiXCR from the 5' RACE reads. The repertoire has 910,000 or so distinct CDR3 sequences, roughly half of them found once; the top ten carry about a fifth. Study-wide findings and caveats: Long-lived donors had more naive CD4+ cells and higher diversity than aged donors. PBMCs went unsorted, and a conclusive naive versus antigen-experienced comparison was therefore prevented.

Comment on this clonotype: What it binds is unknown.

The amount of total RNA extracted per sample was at least 5 micrograms. This chain uses TRBV14 with TRBJ1-6; 9 bases match TRBD1. The receptor was isolated from a woman aged 55 to 70 in good health. Input material: blood. CDR3 in amino acids: CASSQDPGQGAPLHF. DNA for the CDR3: TGTGCCAGCAGCCAAGACCCGGGACAGGGAGCACCCCTCCACTTT.